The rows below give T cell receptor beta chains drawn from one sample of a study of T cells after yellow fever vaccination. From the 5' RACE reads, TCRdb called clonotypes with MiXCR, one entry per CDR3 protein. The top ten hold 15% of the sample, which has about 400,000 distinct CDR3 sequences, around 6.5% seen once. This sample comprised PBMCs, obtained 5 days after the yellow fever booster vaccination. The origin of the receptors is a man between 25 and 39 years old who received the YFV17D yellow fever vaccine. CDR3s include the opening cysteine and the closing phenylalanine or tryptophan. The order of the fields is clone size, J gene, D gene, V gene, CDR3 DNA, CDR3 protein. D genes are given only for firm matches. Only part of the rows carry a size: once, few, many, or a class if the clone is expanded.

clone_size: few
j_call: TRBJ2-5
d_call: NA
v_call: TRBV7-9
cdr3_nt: TGTGCCAGCAGGTACAGCAGGGGCCAAGAGACCCAGTACTTC
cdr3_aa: CASRYSRGQETQYF

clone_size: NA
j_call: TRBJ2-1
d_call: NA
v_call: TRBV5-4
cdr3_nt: TGTGCCAGCAGCTTTGGTGTCCGTTTCCTCTTC
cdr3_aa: CASSFGVRFLF

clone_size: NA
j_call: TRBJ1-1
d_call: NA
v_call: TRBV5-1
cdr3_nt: TGCGCCAGCAGCTTGGTGTGGACAGCGAACACTGAAGCTTTCTTT
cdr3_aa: CASSLVWTANTEAFF

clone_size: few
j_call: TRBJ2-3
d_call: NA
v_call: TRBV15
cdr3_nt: TGTGCCACCAGCAGAGATAGGCCAGATACGCAGTATTTT
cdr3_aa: CATSRDRPDTQYF

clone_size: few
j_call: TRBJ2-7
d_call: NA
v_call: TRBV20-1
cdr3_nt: TGCAGTGCTAGAACCCCGGGAGTCTACGAGCAGTACTTC
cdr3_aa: CSARTPGVYEQYF

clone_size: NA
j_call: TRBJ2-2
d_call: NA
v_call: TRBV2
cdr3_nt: TGTGCCAACATTTTCTGGAACACCGGGGAGCTGTTTTTT
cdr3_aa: CANIFWNTGELFF

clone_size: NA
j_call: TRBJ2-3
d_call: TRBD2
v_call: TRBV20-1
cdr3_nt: TGCAGTGCTAAACTAGCGCGCTCTAGCACAGATACGCAGTATTTT
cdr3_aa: CSAKLARSSTDTQYF

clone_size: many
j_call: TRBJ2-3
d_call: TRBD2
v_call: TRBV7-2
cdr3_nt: TGTGCCAGCAGCGTCCAAGCGGGAGGGGGAACAGATACGCAGTATTTT
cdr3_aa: CASSVQAGGGTDTQYF

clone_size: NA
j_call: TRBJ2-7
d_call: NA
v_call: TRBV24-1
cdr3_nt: TGTGCCACCAGTGGGTCCGGACGAGTATACGAGCAGTACTTC
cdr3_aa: CATSGSGRVYEQYF

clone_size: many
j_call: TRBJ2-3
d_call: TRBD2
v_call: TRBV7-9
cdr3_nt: TGTGCCAGCAGCCGAGAAAAAAGCGGGATCACCTATACGCAGTATTTT
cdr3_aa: CASSREKSGITYTQYF

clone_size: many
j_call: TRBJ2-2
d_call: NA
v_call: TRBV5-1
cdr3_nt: TGCGCCAGCAGCTTTGCGTTAGCCAGGGAGCTGTTTTTT
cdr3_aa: CASSFALARELFF

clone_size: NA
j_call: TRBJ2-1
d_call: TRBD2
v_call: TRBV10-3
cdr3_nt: TGTGCCATCAGTGCTAGCGGGGATAAATATAATGAGCAGTTCTTC
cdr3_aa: CAISASGDKYNEQFF

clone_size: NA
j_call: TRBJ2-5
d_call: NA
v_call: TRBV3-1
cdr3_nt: TGTGCCAGCTGCCCGAGTGGGGGGATTCAAGAGACCCAGTACTTC
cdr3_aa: CASCPSGGIQETQYF

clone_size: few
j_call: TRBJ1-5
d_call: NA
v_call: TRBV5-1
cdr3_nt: TGCGCCAGCAGCTTGGACGGATCGGGTCAGCCCCAGCATTTT
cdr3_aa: CASSLDGSGQPQHF

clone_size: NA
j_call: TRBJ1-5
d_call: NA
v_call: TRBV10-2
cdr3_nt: TGCGCCAGCAGAATTGGGGGACCCAATCAGCCCCAGCATTTT
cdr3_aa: CASRIGGPNQPQHF

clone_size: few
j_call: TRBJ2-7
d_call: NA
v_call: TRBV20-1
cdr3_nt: TGCAGTGCTAGAGTTACTAGCTCCTACGAGCAGTACTTC
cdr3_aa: CSARVTSSYEQYF

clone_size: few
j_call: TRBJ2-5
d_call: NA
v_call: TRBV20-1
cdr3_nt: TGCAGTGCTAAAGAACGGGGCCTGGGAGAGACCCAGTACTTC
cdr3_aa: CSAKERGLGETQYF

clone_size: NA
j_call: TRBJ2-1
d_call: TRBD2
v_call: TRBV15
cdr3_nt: TGTGCCGAGACTAGCGGAAGGAATGAGCAGTTCTTC
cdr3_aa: CAETSGRNEQFF

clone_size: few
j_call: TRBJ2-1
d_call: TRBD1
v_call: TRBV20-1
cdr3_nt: TGCAGTGCTGATACCCGGGACAGGGGGTCTAATGAGCAGTTCTTC
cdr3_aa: CSADTRDRGSNEQFF

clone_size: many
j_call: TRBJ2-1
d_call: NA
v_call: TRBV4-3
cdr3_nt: TGCGCCAGCAGCCAAGATCAAGGGACCAGTTACAATGAGCAGTTCTTC
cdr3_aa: CASSQDQGTSYNEQFF

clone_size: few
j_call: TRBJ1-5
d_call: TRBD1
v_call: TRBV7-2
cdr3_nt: TGTGCCAGCAGCTTAGGGGACAGTAAAAATCAGCCCCAGCATTTT
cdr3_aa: CASSLGDSKNQPQHF

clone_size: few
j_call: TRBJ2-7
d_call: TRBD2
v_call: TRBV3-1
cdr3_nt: TGTGCCAGCAGCTTCCGACTAGCGGGAGTGGAGGAGCAGTACTTC
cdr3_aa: CASSFRLAGVEEQYF

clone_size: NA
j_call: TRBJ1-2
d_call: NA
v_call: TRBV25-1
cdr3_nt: TGTGCCAGCAGAGGCTATGGCTACACCTTC
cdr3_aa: CASRGYGYTF

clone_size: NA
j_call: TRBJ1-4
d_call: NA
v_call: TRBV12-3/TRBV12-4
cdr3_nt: TGTGCCAGCAGTTTAGTTGGGCAGGGGCGGGATGAAAAACTGTTTTTT
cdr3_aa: CASSLVGQGRDEKLFF

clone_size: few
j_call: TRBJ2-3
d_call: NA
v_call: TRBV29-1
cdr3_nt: TGCAGCGGTAGCGGAGCAGATACGCAGTATTTT
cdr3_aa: CSGSGADTQYF

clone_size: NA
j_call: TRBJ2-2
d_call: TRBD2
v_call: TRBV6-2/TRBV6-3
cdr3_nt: TGTGCCAGCAGTTCTCTCATGAGCGGGAATACCGGGGAGCTGTTTTTT
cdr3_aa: CASSSLMSGNTGELFF

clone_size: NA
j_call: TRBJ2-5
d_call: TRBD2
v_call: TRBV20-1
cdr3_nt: TGCAGTGCCCAGCCATCGGGCTTAGCGGGAGGGCCTAGAGAGACCCAGTACTTC
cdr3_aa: CSAQPSGLAGGPRETQYF

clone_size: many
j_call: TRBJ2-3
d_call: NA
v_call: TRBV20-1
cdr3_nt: TGCAGTGCTAGATTGGGCAGCACAGATACGCAGTATTTT
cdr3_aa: CSARLGSTDTQYF

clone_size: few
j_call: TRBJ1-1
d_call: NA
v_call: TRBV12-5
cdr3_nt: TGTGCTAGTGGTTCCAACCGGGGAGGGAGAGCGAACACTGAAGCTTTCTTT
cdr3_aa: CASGSNRGGRANTEAFF

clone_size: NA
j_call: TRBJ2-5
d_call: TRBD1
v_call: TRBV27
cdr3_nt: TGTGCCAGCAGTGCGAGGACAGGCGGCGAGACCCAGTACTTC
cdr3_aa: CASSARTGGETQYF

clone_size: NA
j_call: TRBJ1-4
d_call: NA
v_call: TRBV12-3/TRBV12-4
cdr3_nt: TGTGCCAGCAGCCCAGGGAGGGCAAAACTGTTTTTT
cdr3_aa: CASSPGRAKLFF

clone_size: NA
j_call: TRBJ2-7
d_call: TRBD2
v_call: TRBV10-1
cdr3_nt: TGCGCCAGCAGCGAAAGCGGGAGTAGCGAGCAGTACTTC
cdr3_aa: CASSESGSSEQYF

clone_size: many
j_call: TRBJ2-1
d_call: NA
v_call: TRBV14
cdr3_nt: TGTGCCAGCAGCCAAGGGAGAATACTCAACAATGAGCAGTTCTTC
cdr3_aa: CASSQGRILNNEQFF

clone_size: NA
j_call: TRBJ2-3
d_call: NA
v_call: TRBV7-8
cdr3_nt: TGTGCCAGCAGCTTAGGAAGTCTAGCCACGCAGTATTTT
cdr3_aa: CASSLGSLATQYF

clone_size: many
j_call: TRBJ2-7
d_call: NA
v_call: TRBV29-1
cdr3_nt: TGCAGCGTTGAAGATTATAGGACAAACCCCTACGAGCAGTACTTC
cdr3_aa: CSVEDYRTNPYEQYF

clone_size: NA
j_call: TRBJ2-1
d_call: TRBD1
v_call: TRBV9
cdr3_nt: TGTGCCAGCAGCGTGCGACAGGGTAACTACAATGAGCAGTTCTTC
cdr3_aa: CASSVRQGNYNEQFF

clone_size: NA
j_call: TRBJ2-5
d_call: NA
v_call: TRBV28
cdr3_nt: TGTGCCAGCAGTTCAGCCTCGACCGGCGGAGAGACCCAGTACTTC
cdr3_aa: CASSSASTGGETQYF

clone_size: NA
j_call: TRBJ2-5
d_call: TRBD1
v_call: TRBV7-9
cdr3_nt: TGTGCCAGCAGCCCGGGACAGGGGGTGAGGAAAGAGACCCAGTACTTC
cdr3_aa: CASSPGQGVRKETQYF

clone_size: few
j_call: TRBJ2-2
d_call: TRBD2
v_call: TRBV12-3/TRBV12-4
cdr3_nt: TGTGCCAGCAGGCGGACTAGCGGGAGCGTTATAAAGTTCACCGGGGAGCTGTTTTTT
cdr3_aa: CASRRTSGSVIKFTGELFF

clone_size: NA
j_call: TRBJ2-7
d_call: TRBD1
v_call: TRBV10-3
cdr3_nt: TGTGCCATCAGTGAGACGCAACAGGGGTACGAGCAGTACTTC
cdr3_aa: CAISETQQGYEQYF

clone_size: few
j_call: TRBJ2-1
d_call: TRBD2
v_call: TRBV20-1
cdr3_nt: TGCAGTGCTCCGGGACTAGCGAGCTCCTACAATGAGCAGTTCTTC
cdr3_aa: CSAPGLASSYNEQFF

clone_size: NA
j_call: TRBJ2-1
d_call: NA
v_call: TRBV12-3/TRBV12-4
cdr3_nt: TGTGCCAGCAGCCCGGACAGCATAAATGAGCAGTTCTTC
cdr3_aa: CASSPDSINEQFF

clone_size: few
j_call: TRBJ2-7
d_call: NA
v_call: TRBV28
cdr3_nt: TGTGCCAGCAGCACCTCCATGACAGGACGCTACGAGCAGTACTTC
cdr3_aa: CASSTSMTGRYEQYF

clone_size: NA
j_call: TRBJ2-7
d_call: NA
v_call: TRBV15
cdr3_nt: TGTGCCACCAGCAGAGATCTTGGTGGGCCCAACGAGCAGTACTTC
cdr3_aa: CATSRDLGGPNEQYF

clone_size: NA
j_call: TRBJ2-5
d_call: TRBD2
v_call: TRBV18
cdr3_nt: TGTGCCAGCTCCGCGACTAGCGGAGAGCAAGAGACCCAGTACTTC
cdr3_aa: CASSATSGEQETQYF

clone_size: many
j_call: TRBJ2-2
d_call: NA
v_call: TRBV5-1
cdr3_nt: TGCGCCAGCAGCTTGGTTCAGATCAACACCGGGGAGCTGTTTTTT
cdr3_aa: CASSLVQINTGELFF

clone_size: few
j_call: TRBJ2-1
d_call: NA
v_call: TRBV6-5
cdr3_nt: TGTGCCAGCAGTTACAGGCCCACAGGCAATGAGCAGTTCTTC
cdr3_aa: CASSYRPTGNEQFF

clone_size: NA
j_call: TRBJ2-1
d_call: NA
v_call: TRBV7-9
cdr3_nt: TGTGCCAGCAGCTTAGCGCTTGGGGGATCTTACAATGAGCAGTTCTTC
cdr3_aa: CASSLALGGSYNEQFF

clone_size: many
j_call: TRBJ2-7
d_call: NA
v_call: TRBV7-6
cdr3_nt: TGTGCCAGCAGCCCATGGGGGGTGGACTACGAGCAGTACTTC
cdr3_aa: CASSPWGVDYEQYF

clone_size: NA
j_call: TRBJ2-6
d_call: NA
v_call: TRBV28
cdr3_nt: TGTGCCAGCAGACTGGAGAGATCTGGGGCCAACGTCCTGACTTTC
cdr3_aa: CASRLERSGANVLTF

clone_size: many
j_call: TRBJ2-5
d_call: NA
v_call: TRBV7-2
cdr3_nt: TGTGCCAGCAGCTCTCGGGAGACCCAGTACTTC
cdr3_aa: CASSSRETQYF

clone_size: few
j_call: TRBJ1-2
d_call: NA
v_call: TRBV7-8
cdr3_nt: TGTGCCAGCAGCTTAGGAGGGGGGGCGCGGCCCTATGGCTACACCTTC
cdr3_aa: CASSLGGGARPYGYTF

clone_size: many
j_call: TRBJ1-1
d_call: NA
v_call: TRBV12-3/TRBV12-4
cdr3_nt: TGTGCCAGCAGTTCCGGCCAAAACCGGGGGACCACTGAAGCTTTCTTT
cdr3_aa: CASSSGQNRGTTEAFF

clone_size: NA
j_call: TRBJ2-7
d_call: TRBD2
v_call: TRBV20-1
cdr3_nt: TGCAGTGCGCAAATTAGCGGGAGAATGGACGAGCAGTACTTC
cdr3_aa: CSAQISGRMDEQYF

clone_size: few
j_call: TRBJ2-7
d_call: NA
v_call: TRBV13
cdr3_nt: TGTGCCAGCAGCTCCCAACAGGGTTCCTACGAGCAGTACTTC
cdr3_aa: CASSSQQGSYEQYF

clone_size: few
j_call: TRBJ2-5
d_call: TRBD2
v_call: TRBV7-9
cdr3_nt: TGTGCCAGCAGCCCCGGACTAGCGGGAGGGAAACAAGAGACCCAGTACTTC
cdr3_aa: CASSPGLAGGKQETQYF

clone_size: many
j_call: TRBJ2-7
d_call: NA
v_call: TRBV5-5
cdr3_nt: TGTGCCAGCAGGTTAGGGTACTCCTCCTACGAGCAGTACTTC
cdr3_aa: CASRLGYSSYEQYF